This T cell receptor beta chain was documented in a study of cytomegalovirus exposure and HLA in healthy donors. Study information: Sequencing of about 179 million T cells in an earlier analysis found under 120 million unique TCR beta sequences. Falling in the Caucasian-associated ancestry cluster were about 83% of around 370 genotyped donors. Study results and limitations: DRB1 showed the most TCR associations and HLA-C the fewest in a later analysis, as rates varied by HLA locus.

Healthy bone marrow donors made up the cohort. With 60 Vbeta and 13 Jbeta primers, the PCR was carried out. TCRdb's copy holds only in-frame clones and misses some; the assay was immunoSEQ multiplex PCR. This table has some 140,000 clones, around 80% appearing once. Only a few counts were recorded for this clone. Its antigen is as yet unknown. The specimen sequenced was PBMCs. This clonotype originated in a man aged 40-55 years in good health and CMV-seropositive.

For the CDR3, the DNA is TGCGCCAGCAGTGAAGACAGGTACTATGGCTACACCTTC. Translating gives CASSEDRYYGYTF. The chain is built from TRBV10-1 and TRBJ1-2, with TRBD1 as a possible D gene (6 bases). This CDR3 spans 13 amino acids. Germline values: CDR1 WNHNN, CDR2 SYGVQD (reference sequence). Trimming pared 3 bases from V and 3 bases from J, leaving 8 bases between.